This entry concerns a single TCR beta chain. Its matching antigen is unknown. Sequencing used immunoSEQ multiplex PCR; TCRdb keeps in-frame clones, though not all of them. The table lists 100,000 to 150,000 clones, approximately 92% of them singletons. The sample is drawn from a study of cytomegalovirus exposure and HLA in healthy donors. Study as a whole: The use of the same platform for the 90 to 150 validation repertoires and the roughly 730 first-cohort repertoires was reported by a later analysis.

Points from the study as a whole: Cytomegalovirus-associated status was assigned to approximately 160 TCR beta chains.

Source material: PBMCs. The origin of this receptor is a woman younger than 30 in good health and CMV-seronegative.

The CDR3: CASSSRVGGVTEAFF. The CDR3 DNA sequence: TGTGCCAGCAGCTCCAGGGTTGGAGGGGTCACTGAAGCTTTCTTT. This sequence joins TRBV7-9 and TRBJ1-1; possible D gene TRBD1, 5 bases. V lost 4 bases, J lost 4 bases, and 16 bases lay in between. In germline, CDR1 is SEHNR, CDR2 FQNEAQ (reference sequence). The CDR3 spans 15 residues.